These T cell receptor beta chains were read from a single sample in a study of T cells after yellow fever vaccination. TCRdb redid the calling of the 5' RACE reads with MiXCR, one entry per CDR3 protein. The table records about 310,000 distinct CDR3 sequences, around 3.9% of them present only once. Sample: PBMCs, taken on the day of the yellow fever booster vaccination. Receptors originate from a man between 18 and 35 years old who received the YFV17D yellow fever vaccine. Each CDR3 is given with its conserved first and last residue. The D gene is left open where the match is weak. Size is omitted from some rows. Given values are once, few, many or a class for expanded clones.

len	abundance	v_gene	j_gene	d_gene	CDR3aa	CDR3nt
15	many	TRBV20-1	TRBJ2-2	NA	CSARNRRGSTGELFF	TGCAGTGCTAGGAATAGGAGGGGTAGCACCGGGGAGCTGTTTTTT
14	NA	TRBV2	TRBJ1-2	NA	CASSVTRGIYGYTF	TGTGCCAGCAGTGTAACCAGGGGCATCTATGGCTACACCTTC
14	many	TRBV7-9	TRBJ2-1	NA	CASSLEGLPNEQFF	TGTGCCAGCAGCTTAGAAGGCCTCCCCAATGAGCAGTTCTTC
14	NA	TRBV6-2/TRBV6-3	TRBJ1-1	NA	CASSQPLRDTEAFF	TGTGCCAGCAGCCAGCCGTTGAGGGACACTGAAGCTTTCTTT
13	few	TRBV18	TRBJ1-2	NA	CASSRSSNYGYTF	TGTGCCAGCTCACGTAGTTCTAACTATGGCTACACCTTC
14	few	TRBV2	TRBJ1-5	TRBD1	CASSGQGLNQPQHF	TGTGCCAGCAGTGGACAGGGTCTTAATCAGCCCCAGCATTTT
14	many	TRBV6-4	TRBJ2-1	NA	CASSAQGGLDEQFF	TGTGCCAGCAGTGCCCAGGGGGGGTTGGATGAGCAGTTCTTC
12	many	TRBV2	TRBJ2-1	NA	CARSRQVGEQFF	TGTGCCAGAAGCCGACAGGTCGGTGAGCAGTTCTTC
16	many	TRBV19	TRBJ2-2	TRBD1	CASTDPRGPHTGELFF	TGTGCCAGTACCGACCCGAGGGGGCCACACACCGGGGAGCTGTTTTTT
15	many	TRBV5-1	TRBJ2-5	NA	CASSAQGRGQETQYF	TGCGCCAGCAGCGCACAGGGGCGGGGGCAAGAGACCCAGTACTTC
15	NA	TRBV4-1	TRBJ1-1	TRBD1	CASSRPRQGTAEAFF	TGCGCCAGCAGTCGCCCCAGACAGGGGACTGCTGAAGCTTTCTTT
16	many	TRBV4-1	TRBJ1-6	NA	CASSQGQGPMGSPLHF	TGCGCCAGCAGCCAGGGGCAAGGACCCATGGGTTCACCCCTCCACTTT
15	few	TRBV7-9	TRBJ1-1	NA	CASSLEAQGVTEAFF	TGTGCCAGCAGCTTAGAGGCACAGGGCGTCACTGAAGCTTTCTTT
14	many	TRBV6-5	TRBJ2-5	TRBD1	CASSDYRGKETQYF	TGTGCCAGCAGCGACTACAGGGGGAAAGAGACCCAGTACTTC
19	many	TRBV23-1	TRBJ2-4	TRBD2	CASSQSHPTSGGDANIQYF	TGCGCCAGCAGTCAATCCCATCCGACTAGCGGGGGGGACGCAAACATTCAGTACTTC
16	many	TRBV7-2	TRBJ1-2	NA	CASSLGQGRTRYGYTF	TGTGCCAGCAGCTTAGGGCAGGGACGGACCCGTTATGGCTACACCTTC
14	many	TRBV10-3	TRBJ1-5	NA	CAISEGVRNQPQHF	TGTGCCATCAGTGAGGGGGTTCGCAATCAGCCCCAGCATTTT
14	many	TRBV5-1	TRBJ1-2	NA	CASSLVDFQGGYTF	TGCGCCAGCAGCTTGGTCGACTTTCAAGGGGGCTACACCTTC
15	many	TRBV20-1	TRBJ2-3	TRBD2	CSARDPGGSTDTQYF	TGCAGTGCTAGGGACCCGGGGGGGAGCACAGATACGCAGTATTTT
14	NA	TRBV29-1	TRBJ2-5	TRBD2	CSVESSGIQETQYF	TGCAGCGTTGAATCTAGCGGGATTCAAGAGACCCAGTACTTC
15	NA	TRBV5-5	TRBJ1-2	TRBD1	CASSLEGQGPTGYTF	TGTGCCAGCAGCTTGGAGGGACAGGGACCGACTGGCTACACCTTC
15	many	TRBV28	TRBJ2-5	NA	CASSLISGEQETQYF	TGTGCCAGCAGTTTAATTTCTGGCGAACAAGAGACCCAGTACTTC
14	few	TRBV5-5	TRBJ2-2	NA	CASSPLPDWYELFF	TGTGCCAGCAGCCCTTTGCCTGACTGGTATGAGCTGTTTTTT
14	many	TRBV27	TRBJ1-5	NA	CASGVGGRNQPQHF	TGTGCCAGCGGCGTAGGTGGTCGCAATCAGCCCCAGCATTTT
13	many	TRBV7-9	TRBJ2-2	NA	CASSSLPTGELFF	TGTGCCAGCAGCTCCCTACCGACCGGGGAGCTGTTTTTT
17	NA	TRBV4-1	TRBJ2-1	TRBD2	CASSQGWTSGGPNEQFF	TGCGCCAGCAGCCAAGGTTGGACTAGCGGGGGCCCCAATGAGCAGTTCTTC
17	many	TRBV5-1	TRBJ1-1	TRBD1	CASKLVWGQTLNTEAFF	TGCGCCAGCAAGTTAGTATGGGGACAGACGTTGAACACTGAAGCTTTCTTT
14	NA	TRBV20-1	TRBJ1-2	TRBD1	CSARDHRGNYGYTF	TGCAGTGCTAGAGACCACAGGGGAAACTATGGCTACACCTTC
14	NA	TRBV20-1	TRBJ1-6	NA	CSAREEGMGSPLHF	TGCAGTGCTAGAGAAGAGGGAATGGGCTCACCCCTCCACTTT
13	many	TRBV29-1	TRBJ2-1	NA	CSGGGGTYNEQFF	TGCAGCGGGGGAGGGGGTACTTACAATGAGCAGTTCTTC
15	few	TRBV4-3	TRBJ2-7	NA	CASSQVRLRGYEQYF	TGCGCCAGCAGCCAAGTCCGTCTTCGGGGGTACGAGCAGTACTTC
14	few	TRBV5-1	TRBJ1-1	TRBD1	CASSGQGAATEAFF	TGCGCCAGCAGCGGACAGGGGGCTGCGACTGAAGCTTTCTTT
17	few	TRBV5-5	TRBJ2-6	NA	CASSLGDVYSGANVLTF	TGTGCCAGCAGCTTGGGGGACGTGTACTCTGGGGCCAACGTCCTGACTTTC
16	few	TRBV5-4	TRBJ1-1	NA	CASSLAFSGENTEAFF	TGTGCCAGCAGCTTGGCCTTTTCAGGGGAGAACACTGAAGCTTTCTTT
15	few	TRBV11-2	TRBJ2-3	NA	CASSLDSPGSDTQYF	TGTGCCAGCAGCTTAGATAGTCCGGGTTCAGATACGCAGTATTTT